Listed below are T cell receptor beta chains from one sample, sequenced in a study of blood T cell repertoires in COVID-19. Here immunoSEQ multiplex PCR was the method, and the copy in TCRdb shows in-frame clones only, minus some. The repertoire includes under 150,000 clones, more than 80% of them detected once, and around 4.1% sits in the top ten. The sequenced sample was peripheral blood. The receptors shown here come from a human donor in a cohort sampled during active COVID-19. The CDR3 runs from the conserved cysteine through the conserved F or W. D genes are given only for firm matches. Where a row states a size, it is once, few, many or the class of an expanded clone; other rows omit it.

clone_size cdr3_length j_call v_call d_call cdr3_aa cdr3_nt
NA 16 TRBJ2-3 TRBV4-3 TRBD1 CASSQQGGPFTDTQYF TGCGCCAGCAGCCAACAAGGGGGCCCATTCACAGATACGCAGTATTTT
NA 16 TRBJ2-4 TRBV19 NA CASSISGLAPKNIQYF TGTGCCAGTAGTATATCAGGTCTTGCGCCAAAAAACATTCAGTACTTC
NA 12 TRBJ2-3 TRBV28 NA CASSAYPDTQYF TGTGCCAGCAGTGCCTATCCAGATACGCAGTATTTT
NA 13 TRBJ1-1 TRBV24-1 NA CATSDSGYTEAFF TGTGCCACCAGTGACTCAGGGTACACTGAAGCTTTCTTT
NA 15 TRBJ2-1 TRBV19 TRBD2 CASSIAGGTNNEQFF TGTGCCAGTAGTATAGCGGGAGGAACTAACAATGAGCAGTTCTTC
NA 14 TRBJ1-1 TRBV11-1 NA CASSQLGAGTEAFF TGTGCCAGCAGCCAACTGGGGGCGGGCACTGAAGCTTTCTTT
NA 20 TRBJ2-3 TRBV28 TRBD1 CASSLFGQGAPFSSTDTQYF TGTGCCAGCAGTTTATTTGGACAGGGGGCGCCCTTCTCTAGCACAGATACGCAGTATTTT
NA 17 TRBJ2-1 TRBV21-1 NA CASSATGLVCSYNEQFF TGTGCCAGTAGCGCCACCGGACTAGTCTGTTCCTACAATGAGCAGTTCTTC
NA 15 TRBJ2-7 TRBV27 TRBD1 CASSLLGQGSYEQYF TGTGCCAGCAGTTTATTGGGACAGGGATCCTACGAGCAGTACTTC
NA 19 TRBJ1-2 TRBV18 TRBD1 CASSPAWMAGQGQNYGYTF TGTGCCAGCTCACCAGCCTGGATGGCCGGACAGGGCCAAAACTATGGCTACACCTTC
NA 14 TRBJ1-5 TRBV19 NA CASRRGASNQPQHF TGTGCCAGCCGTCGGGGGGCTTCCAATCAGCCCCAGCATTTT
NA 13 TRBJ1-4 TRBV2 TRBD1 CASSGGQGEKLFF TGTGCCAGCAGTGGAGGACAGGGTGAAAAACTGTTTTTT
NA 12 TRBJ1-2 TRBV6-2/TRBV6-3 NA CASSLWALGYTF TGTGCCAGCAGTCTCTGGGCCCTCGGCTACACCTTC
NA 12 TRBJ2-7 TRBV5-6 NA CASSFQGYEQYF TGTGCCAGCAGCTTCCAGGGGTACGAGCAGTACTTC
NA 13 TRBJ1-1 TRBV15 NA CATSVLGSTEAFF TGTGCCACCAGCGTCTTAGGGAGCACTGAAGCTTTCTTT
NA 15 TRBJ2-5 TRBV7-2 TRBD2 CASSTSSGGQETQYF TGTGCCAGCAGCACCTCTAGCGGGGGTCAAGAGACCCAGTACTTC
NA 15 TRBJ1-2 TRBV6-5 NA CASSYSYSTNYGYTF TGTGCCAGCAGTTACTCGTATAGCACTAACTATGGCTACACCTTC
NA 13 TRBJ2-5 TRBV4-3 TRBD2 CASSLAAQETQYF TGCGCCAGCTCCCTAGCGGCCCAAGAGACCCAGTACTTC
NA 13 TRBJ1-2 TRBV7-2 NA CASSFSANYGYTF TGTGCCAGCAGCTTCAGTGCTAACTATGGCTACACCTTC
NA 14 TRBJ2-5 TRBV3-1/TRBV3-2 TRBD1 CASSQTGGRETQYF TGTGCCAGCAGCCAAACAGGGGGCAGGGAGACCCAGTACTTC
NA 14 TRBJ2-5 TRBV4-3 NA CASSQSSHQETQYF TGCGCCAGCAGTCAATCGTCCCACCAAGAGACCCAGTACTTC
NA 15 TRBJ2-7 TRBV7-6 NA CASSPNTGPSGEQYF TGTGCCAGCAGCCCCAACACAGGGCCCAGTGGCGAGCAGTACTTC
NA 13 TRBJ2-5 TRBV12-5 NA CASGLSVGQTQYF TGTGCTAGTGGTTTGTCTGTCGGTCAGACCCAGTACTTC
NA 15 TRBJ2-2 TRBV5-1 NA CASSLRAANTGELFF TGCGCCAGCAGCCTGAGGGCCGCGAACACCGGGGAGCTGTTTTTT
NA 16 TRBJ2-2 TRBV7-6 TRBD2 CASSSLAGVVTGELFF TGTGCCAGCAGCTCCCTAGCGGGGGTGGTCACCGGGGAGCTGTTTTTT
NA 14 TRBJ1-1 TRBV7-7 TRBD1 CASSLGTANTEAFF TGTGCTAGCAGCTTAGGGACAGCGAACACTGAAGCTTTCTTT
NA 15 TRBJ1-1 TRBV19 NA CASSRADSLVTEAFF TGTGCCAGTAGTAGAGCCGACAGCTTAGTCACTGAAGCTTTCTTT
NA 15 TRBJ2-3 TRBV5-1 TRBD2 CASSLTSGKGDTQYF TGCGCCAGCAGCTTGACTAGCGGGAAAGGAGATACGCAGTATTTT
NA 17 TRBJ1-3 TRBV9 NA CASSAPGGGLSGNTIYF TGTGCCAGCAGCGCCCCGGGGGGGGGCTTGTCTGGAAACACCATATATTTT
NA 17 TRBJ2-3 TRBV2 TRBD2 CASSEFRTSLGTDTQYF TGTGCCAGCAGTGAATTCCGGACTAGTCTTGGGACAGATACGCAGTATTTT
NA 15 TRBJ2-1 TRBV27 NA CASSKNRDSYNEQFF TGTGCCAGCAGTAAAAACAGGGATTCCTACAATGAGCAGTTCTTC
NA 17 TRBJ2-1 TRBV7-2 TRBD1 CASSLWVGQGGNNEQFF TGTGCCAGCAGCCTGTGGGTGGGACAGGGTGGTAACAATGAGCAGTTCTTC
NA 15 TRBJ2-1 TRBV6-6 TRBD2 CASSWAGTSVGEQFF TGTGCCAGCAGTTGGGCCGGGACTAGTGTCGGTGAGCAGTTCTTC
NA 16 TRBJ1-6 TRBV5-1 NA CASSRTGSSYNSPLHF TGCGCCAGCAGCCGTACAGGAAGCTCCTATAATTCACCCCTCCACTTT
NA 15 TRBJ2-1 TRBV4-3 NA CASSRQARTYNEQFF TGCGCCAGCAGCCGACAGGCACGCACCTACAATGAGCAGTTCTTC
NA 13 TRBJ2-2 TRBV24-1 NA CATGTSNTGELFF TGTGCCACCGGGACAAGCAACACCGGGGAGCTGTTTTTT
NA 17 TRBJ2-7 TRBV18 TRBD2 CASSPSGSGGIVGEQYF TGTGCCAGCTCACCCAGTGGTAGCGGGGGGATCGTCGGAGAGCAGTACTTC
NA 13 TRBJ1-1 TRBV30 TRBD1 CAWDRGRNTEAFF TGTGCCTGGGACAGGGGTAGAAACACTGAAGCTTTCTTT
NA 16 TRBJ2-7 TRBV3-1/TRBV3-2 TRBD2 CASAASGGPSSYEQYF TGTGCCAGCGCCGCTAGCGGGGGCCCGAGCTCCTACGAGCAGTACTTC
NA 15 TRBJ1-3 TRBV30 TRBD1 CASLTGGYSGNTIYF TGTGCCTCCCTGACAGGGGGGTACTCTGGAAACACCATATATTTT
NA 12 TRBJ2-1 TRBV5-6 TRBD2 CASSPLANEQFF TGTGCCAGCAGTCCACTAGCGAATGAGCAGTTCTTC
NA 15 TRBJ1-1 TRBV2 TRBD1 CASSVRGRENTEAFF TGTGCCAGCAGTGTCAGGGGGCGGGAGAACACTGAAGCTTTCTTT
NA 16 TRBJ2-5 TRBV11-2 TRBD2 CASSAGLSGGQETQYF TGTGCCAGCAGCGCTGGACTAAGCGGGGGGCAAGAGACCCAGTACTTC
NA 16 TRBJ2-5 TRBV4-3 TRBD2 CASSQGASGRVETQYF TGCGCCAGCAGCCAAGGCGCTAGCGGGAGGGTAGAGACCCAGTACTTC
NA 15 TRBJ2-6 TRBV5-8 NA CASSLDSSGANVLTF TGTGCCAGCAGCTTGGATAGCTCTGGGGCCAACGTCCTGACTTTC
NA 18 TRBJ1-1 TRBV19 TRBD1 CASSMIGGQGTMNTEAFF TGTGCCAGTAGTATGATTGGAGGACAGGGAACCATGAACACTGAAGCTTTCTTT
NA 10 TRBJ2-3 TRBV20-1 TRBD1 CSAETGGQYF TGCAGTGCGGAAACAGGGGGGCAGTATTTT
NA 13 TRBJ2-3 TRBV11-3 NA CASSLVVPDTQYF TGTGCCAGCAGCTTAGTAGTCCCAGATACGCAGTATTTT
few 15 TRBJ2-3 TRBV9 NA CASTQGSFSTDTQYF TGTGCCAGCACCCAGGGTTCCTTTAGCACAGATACGCAGTATTTT
once 14 TRBJ1-4 TRBV30 TRBD1 CAGGQGATNEKLFF TGTGCCGGCGGACAGGGGGCAACTAATGAAAAACTGTTTTTT